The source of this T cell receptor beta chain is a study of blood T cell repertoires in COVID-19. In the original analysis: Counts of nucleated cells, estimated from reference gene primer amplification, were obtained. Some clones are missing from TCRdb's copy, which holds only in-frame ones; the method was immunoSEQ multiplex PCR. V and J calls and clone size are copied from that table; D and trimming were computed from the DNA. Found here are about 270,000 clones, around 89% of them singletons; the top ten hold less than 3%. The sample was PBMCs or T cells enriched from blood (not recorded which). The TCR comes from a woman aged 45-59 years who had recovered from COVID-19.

The CDR3 sequence is CASSLAQGGSPLHF. CDR3 nucleotide sequence: TGTGCCAGCAGCTTAGCTCAGGGTGGCTCACCCCTCCACTTT. J is TRBJ1-6 and V is TRBV7-4; D may be TRBD1 (5 bases). V was trimmed by 0 bases and J by 10 bases, leaving 10 bases between them. Germline loops: CDR1 SGHVT, CDR2 SQSDAQ. The CDR3 loop spans 14 amino acids.